Sequencing of this TCR beta chain was carried out in a study of CD8 T cells in ankylosing spondylitis. This clonotype was recorded a few times. Germline CDR1 reads SGHRS; CDR2 reads YFSETQ. CDR3 size: 15 residues. Losses at the gene ends were 4 bases for V and 6 bases for J; bases not matched to a gene: 12. Preparation of TCR beta libraries was done by quantitative 5'-RACE with molecular barcodes. TCRdb re-analysed the 5' RACE reads in MiXCR, keeping a single row per CDR3 protein. The sample records about 130,000 distinct CDR3 sequences, about a tenth being singletons. Input material: blood, either unsorted or a sorted T cell fraction (not recorded which). This TCR was sampled from a male donor with ankylosing spondylitis or in good health (not recorded which). The chain employs TRBV5-1 and TRBJ2-7; 8 bases are shared with TRBD2. CDR3 sequence reads: CASSLLASGRPEQYF. The CDR3 nucleotides are TGCGCCAGCAGCCTCCTCGCCAGCGGGAGACCCGAGCAGTACTTC.